These 13 T cell receptor beta chains share one sample of origin, sequenced in a study of blood T cell repertoires in COVID-19. Generated by immunoSEQ multiplex PCR, the TCRdb table keeps only in-frame clones and is missing some. The sample holds more than 50,000 clones, about 91% seen once. The source material was peripheral blood. The origin of the receptors is a man aged 55 to 70 with active COVID-19.

In DNA, the CDR3 is TGTGCCAGCAGTTTAGGGGAGGCGGGACCCCAGCATTTT. Translated, it gives CASSLGEAGPQHF. This chain uses TRBV28 with TRBJ1-5; D remains unclear. The CDR3 spans 13 residues. CDR1 MDHEN and CDR2 SYDVKM come from the germline V gene. V lost 2 bases and J lost 10, with 12 bases in between.

This chain links TRBV4-1 with TRBJ1-2; TRBD1 is a possible D gene (5 bases). The CDR3 extends over 15 amino acids. Germline V gene sequence: CDR1 MGHRA, CDR2 YSYEKL. V lost 4 bases to trimming and J lost 0 bases, with 12 bases between them. CDR3 in amino acids: CASSLSRQSNYGYTF. CDR3 coding DNA: TGCGCCAGCAGCCTCTCGAGACAGTCTAACTATGGCTACACCTTC.

The chain uses TRBV9 and TRBJ2-7; possibly TRBD2 for D (6 bases). Germline V gene sequence: CDR1 SGDLS, CDR2 YYNGEE. V dropped 4 bases and J dropped 6 bases, with 20 bases sitting between them. The CDR3 extends over 15 amino acids. The CDR3 DNA reads as TGTGCCAGCAGCCCAGCCCCAGCGCAGCGGGTCGAGCAGTACTTC. Amino acids: CASSPAPAQRVEQYF.

J is TRBJ2-7 and V is TRBV19; D unresolved. Per germline, CDR1 LNHDA and CDR2 SQIVND (reference sequence). Trimming took 4 bases from V and 4 from J, leaving 5 bases between them. This CDR3 is built from 11 residues. In DNA form, the CDR3 reads TGTGCCAGTAGTACGACTTACGAGCAGTACTTC. Its protein product is CASSTTYEQYF.

The J gene is TRBJ2-5, the V gene TRBV29-1; TRBD1 is a possible D gene (5 bases). The germline gives CDR1 SQVTM, CDR2 ANQGSEA. CDR3 length: 14 amino acids. Trimming stripped 5 bases from V and 4 bases from J, with 17 bases between. CDR3 amino acids: CSVSGQGWGETQYF. The CDR3 coding sequence is TGCAGCGTTTCCGGGCAGGGATGGGGAGAGACCCAGTACTTC. Looking up the rest from reference TRBV29-1 and TRBJ2-5 gives the full variable domain: SAVISQKPSRDICQRGTSLTIQCQVDSQVTMMFWYRQQPGQSLTLIATANQGSEATYESGFVIDKFPISRPNLTFSTLTVSNMSPEDSSIYLCSVSGQGWGETQYFGPGTRLLVL.

A single count supports this clone. The chain has TRBV6-1 and TRBJ1-5; D is undetermined. Per germline, CDR1 MNHNS and CDR2 SASEGT. CDR3 length equals 13 residues. V was clipped by 2 bases and J by 5 bases, with 7 bases between them. CDR3 in amino acids: CASSELPYQPQHF. For the CDR3, the DNA is TGTGCCAGCAGTGAACTCCCCTATCAGCCCCAGCATTTT.

The chain combines TRBV2 with TRBJ2-3; D call uncertain. Germline V lookup: CDR1 SNHLY, CDR2 FYNNEI. The CDR3 runs 14 residues. V was shortened by 4 bases and J by 2 bases, with 10 bases between the two germline ends. The CDR3 sequence is CASSVARSTDTQYF. As DNA, the CDR3 is TGTGCCAGCAGTGTTGCTCGGTCCACAGATACGCAGTATTTT.

V usage is TRBV28 and J usage is TRBJ2-3; D is perhaps TRBD1 (6 bases). This CDR3 has 18 residues. Germline loops: CDR1 MDHEN, CDR2 SYDVKM. V lost 3 bases to trimming and J lost 4 bases, with 23 bases between them. The CDR3 loop reads CASSLPPDRKVWADTQYF. The CDR3 nucleotides read TGTGCCAGCAGTTTGCCCCCCGACAGGAAGGTATGGGCAGATACGCAGTATTTT. Based on the CDR3 plus reference TRBV28 and TRBJ2-3, the full variable domain is DVKVTQSSRYLVKRTGEKVFLECVQDMDHENMFWYRQDPGLGLRLIYFSYDVKMKEKGDIPEGYSVSREKKERFSLILESASTNQTSMYLCASSLPPDRKVWADTQYFGPGTRLTVL.

V usage is TRBV7-9 and J usage is TRBJ1-4; D is unclear. The length of the CDR3 is 17 residues. Germline-derived CDR1 and CDR2 are SEHNR and FQNEAQ (reference sequence). Trimming cost V 1 base and J 0 bases, with 12 bases left between them. As DNA, the CDR3 is TGTGCCAGCAGCTTAGAAGGAGTGGGTACAACTAATGAAAAACTGTTTTTT. Translating gives CASSLEGVGTTNEKLFF.

The chain links TRBV4-3 to TRBJ1-6; D is unclear. Trimming removed 0 bases at V and 14 bases at J, with 20 bases between. The CDR3 extends over 16 amino acids. Germline-derived CDR1 and CDR2 are LGHNA and YSLEER. The CDR3 region has the DNA TGCGCCAGCAGCCAAGATACGAGGCAGAACCGTTTCACCCTCCACTTT. Protein: CASSQDTRQNRFTLHF.

The rearrangement links TRBV20-1 to TRBJ1-4; D gene ambiguous. The V end was cut by 6 bases, the J end by 4 bases, with 6 bases between. Germline V gene sequence: CDR1 DFQATT, CDR2 SNEGSKA (reference sequence). The CDR3 consists of 11 residues. The chain's CDR3 is CSAVVNEKLFF. CDR3 bases: TGCAGTGCCGTCGTTAATGAAAAACTGTTTTTT.

The gene calls are TRBV7-2 and TRBJ1-2, with 7 bases that match TRBD1. This CDR3 has 15 amino acids. CDR1 and CDR2 (germline): SGHTA, FQGNSA. Trimming took 2 bases from V and 6 from J; bases not matched to a gene: 9. CDR3 bases: TGTGCCAGCAGCTTACCGCAGACAGGGCTTAATGGCTACACCTTC. As protein: CASSLPQTGLNGYTF.

The rearrangement joins TRBV3-1 (or the pseudogene TRBV3-2) to TRBJ1-1; D is unresolved. The length of the CDR3 is 14 residues. Trimming cost V 3 bases and J 5 bases, with 13 bases left between them. Germline V CDR1 and CDR2: LGHDT, YNNKEL (reference sequence). This chain's CDR3 is CASSQRGGKTEAFF. For the CDR3, the DNA is TGTGCCAGCAGCCAGCGAGGAGGAAAGACTGAAGCTTTCTTT.